What follows is one TCR beta chain and its context. Its target is unknown. V shed 4 bases and J shed 5 bases, with 17 bases lying between them. The CDR3 sequence is 15 residues long. Germline CDR1 MGHRA, CDR2 YSYEKL. The table came from immunoSEQ multiplex PCR; TCRdb's copy has only in-frame clones and leaves some out. The sample shows over 100,000 clones, 55% to 70% of them seen only once. This specimen belongs to a study of shared clonotypes between healthy human individuals. Broader study findings: Shared clonotypes across all four donors exceeded non-shared ones in generation probability. Memory subsets generally showed smaller estimated richness than naive subsets did.

Combination of CD45RO+ cells with CCR7-negative CD45RA+ TemRA cells was used for CD8 memory. The receptor was isolated from a woman in her 30s in good health. V is TRBV4-1 and J is TRBJ2-5, with a possible D match to TRBD2 (6 bases). Source material: memory CD8+ T cells sorted from blood. Subset given: CD45RO+ cells pooled with CCR7-negative TemRA cells. CDR3 in amino acids: CASSLRLPSVETQYF. CDR3 in DNA: TGCGCCAGCAGCCTAAGACTACCTAGCGTGGAGACCCAGTACTTC.